What follows are 27 T cell receptor beta chains derived from one specimen sequenced in a study of blood T cell repertoires in COVID-19. Here immunoSEQ multiplex PCR was the method, and the copy in TCRdb shows in-frame clones only, minus some. Of more than 200,000 clones in the sample, around nine tenths were seen once. Sequencing was done on a sample of peripheral blood. These receptors were obtained from a woman aged 60-75 years with COVID-19, enrolled during active disease.

This rearrangement joins TRBV15 to TRBJ1-6; D call uncertain. Germline V CDR1 and CDR2: LNHNV, YYDKDF (reference sequence). V lost 0 bases to trimming and J lost 14 bases, with 11 bases between them. The CDR3 loop spans 13 amino acids. Here the CDR3 reads CATSRDHGVTLHF. CDR3 coding DNA: TGTGCCACCAGCAGAGATCATGGAGTCACCCTCCACTTT.

The J gene is TRBJ1-4, the V gene TRBV24-1; D gene ambiguous. The CDR3 runs 15 residues. Germline CDR1 reads KGHDR; CDR2 reads SFDVKD. V was shortened by 3 bases and J by 0 bases, with 7 bases between the two germline ends. The CDR3 DNA reads as TGTGCCACCAGTGATAAGAGATCAACTAATGAAAAACTGTTTTTT. This encodes CATSDKRSTNEKLFF.

The chain is built from TRBV28 and TRBJ2-2, with no clear D. This CDR3 comprises 16 residues. The germline V and J ends were trimmed by 2 bases and 0 bases, with 10 bases remaining between them. Germline CDR1 is MDHEN and CDR2 is SYDVKM. This CDR3 is CASSLVGRTNTGELFF. In DNA form, the CDR3 reads TGTGCCAGCAGTTTAGTCGGCAGGACGAACACCGGGGAGCTGTTTTTT.

This chain joins TRBV6-4 and TRBJ2-2, with D tentatively TRBD2 (5 bases). Germline CDR1 is MRHNA and CDR2 is SNTAGT. The CDR3 length is 14 residues. V dropped 10 bases and J dropped 1 base, with 13 bases sitting between them. The CDR3 region is CATSFEGNTGELFF. Here the CDR3 DNA reads TGTGCCACCTCCTTCGAGGGGAACACCGGGGAGCTGTTTTTT.

This clone has more than one count but fewer than ten. V is TRBV9 and J is TRBJ2-3, with a weak D call TRBD2 (5 bases). CDR3 length equals 14 residues. Trimming stripped 0 bases from V and 2 bases from J, with 7 bases between. Germline V CDR1 and CDR2: SGDLS, YYNGEE. The CDR3 here is CASSVGADTDTQYF. CDR3 nucleotides: TGTGCCAGCAGCGTAGGAGCGGACACAGATACGCAGTATTTT.

The chain links TRBV19 to TRBJ2-3, with 8 bases matching TRBD1. Per germline, CDR1 LNHDA and CDR2 SQIVND (reference sequence). CDR3 length: 16 amino acids. J gave up 4 bases and V 5 bases, and 11 bases lay outside the gene matches. In nucleotides, the CDR3 is TGTGCCAGTAGTCTGATGGACAGGGAGGAAGCAGATACGCAGTATTTT. Its protein is CASSLMDREEADTQYF.

In its sample, this clone was seen once. The rearrangement joins TRBV7-8 to TRBJ2-2; D might be TRBD2 (6 bases). The length of the CDR3 is 18 residues. V was clipped by 3 bases and J by 2 bases, with 19 bases between them. The germline gives CDR1 SGHVS, CDR2 FQNEAQ. The CDR3 protein is CASSFGGSTKSNTGELFF. CDR3 DNA sequence: TGTGCCAGCAGCTTTGGGGGGTCTACTAAGAGTAACACCGGGGAGCTGTTTTTT.

As concerns this clone: One end of the junction does not line up with germline, which may come from a read error. The chain carries TRBV4-3 and TRBJ1-6; 9 nucleotides agree with TRBD1. The CDR3 has 18 residues. The V gene's germline CDR1 is LGHNA and CDR2 YSLEER. CDR3 DNA: TGCGCCAACAGCCAAGATATAGGGACAGGGACGGCGCGTTCACCCCTCCACTTT. Its translation is CANSQDIGTGTARSPLHF.

The chain has TRBV5-8 and TRBJ1-2; D is perhaps TRBD1 (5 bases). The V end lost 4 bases, the J end lost 0 bases, and 16 bases lay between the germline ends. Germline V gives CDR1 SGHTS, CDR2 YDEGEE. The CDR3 consists of 16 residues. The chain's CDR3 is CASSSRPGRSNYGYTF. The CDR3 coding sequence is TGTGCCAGCAGCAGCCGACCAGGGCGGTCTAACTATGGCTACACCTTC.

In DNA, the CDR3 is TGTGCCAGCAGCCAGGACAGGGGGAAGACAGATACGCAGTATTTT. Translation: CASSQDRGKTDTQYF. The rearrangement joins TRBV7-2 to TRBJ2-3; TRBD1 matches at 10 bases. Losses at the gene ends were 5 bases for V and 3 bases for J; bases not matched to a gene: 5. The germline V gene has CDR1 SGHTA and CDR2 FQGNSA. CDR3 length: 15 residues.

The J gene is TRBJ2-1, the V gene TRBV6-2 or TRBV6-3; 10 positions match TRBD1. The V gene end was trimmed by 5 bases and the J gene end by 0 bases; junction bases not matched to a gene: 13. Germline CDR1 MNHEY, CDR2 SVGEGT. The CDR3 covers 19 residues. The CDR3 is CASSQPGQGTPSSYNEQFF. The CDR3 bases are TGTGCCAGCAGTCAACCGGGACAGGGGACTCCGAGCTCCTACAATGAGCAGTTCTTC.

This CDR3 reads CASSIPGRGNEQFF. CDR3 DNA sequence: TGTGCCAGTAGTATCCCCGGGAGGGGCAATGAGCAGTTCTTC. This chain connects TRBV19 to TRBJ2-1; the match to TRBD2 covers 8 bases. V trimming: 3 bases; J trimming: 6 bases; junction bases outside the gene matches: 4. The CDR3 extends over 14 amino acids. In germline, CDR1 is LNHDA, CDR2 SQIVND (reference sequence). Full variable domain (outside the CDR3, taken from reference TRBV19 and TRBJ2-1): DGGITQSPKYLFRKEGQNVTLSCEQNLNHDAMYWYRQDPGQGLRLIYYSQIVNDFQKGDIAEGYSVSREKKESFPLTVTSAQKNPTAFYLCASSIPGRGNEQFFGPGTRLTVL.

The chain joins TRBV5-1 to TRBJ2-1; 7 nucleotides agree with TRBD2. V gave up 0 bases and J gave up 4 bases; unmatched junction bases: 4. This CDR3 is built from 15 residues. Germline CDR1 and CDR2: SGHRS and YFSETQ. The chain's CDR3 is CASSLEGTMYNEQFF. CDR3 DNA: TGCGCCAGCAGCTTGGAGGGGACTATGTACAATGAGCAGTTCTTC.

Comment on this clone: At one boundary the junction diverges from the germline segment, which might be a read error. V is TRBV6-5 and J is TRBJ2-2; no definite D call. This CDR3 is built from 12 residues. The germline CDR1 and CDR2 sequences are MNHEY and SVGAGI. CDR3 in DNA: TGTGCCAGCAGCTACTTCTCCGGGGAGCTGTTTTTT. This translates into CASSYFSGELFF.

The chain combines TRBV18 with TRBJ1-4; D perhaps matches TRBD1 (6 bases). CDR1 is KGHSH and CDR2 is LQKENI in the germline V gene. This CDR3 has 16 residues. V was trimmed by 4 bases and J by 4 bases, leaving 16 bases between them. CDR3 in DNA: TGTGCCAGCTCACTACAATGGACAGCCCTTAATGAAAAACTGTTTTTT. This encodes CASSLQWTALNEKLFF.

The CDR3 DNA reads TGTGCCAGCAGCTTGGGGGCAGTATCCTACAATGAGCAGTTCTTC. Translated, it gives CASSLGAVSYNEQFF. The chain is built from TRBV5-4 and TRBJ2-1; D gene ambiguous. The CDR3 totals 15 residues. Germline CDR1 SGHNT, CDR2 YYREEE (reference sequence). V lost 0 bases, J lost 1 base, and 8 bases lay in between.

The rearrangement links TRBV29-1 to TRBJ2-3, with 13 bases matching TRBD2. This CDR3 has 13 amino acids. Germline loops: CDR1 SQVTM, CDR2 ANQGSEA. V shed 8 bases and J 6 bases; nucleotides not matched to a gene: 5. CDR3 region: CSTSGRAGDTQYF. CDR3 bases: TGCAGCACTAGCGGGAGGGCCGGTGATACGCAGTATTTT.

Only one count was recorded for this clone. J is TRBJ2-1 and V is TRBV5-1; a possible D gene is TRBD2 (6 bases). This CDR3 region has 18 residues. The ends were cut back, 2 bases at V and 3 bases at J, with 21 bases in the middle. Germline V lookup: CDR1 SGHRS, CDR2 YFSETQ. As DNA, the CDR3 is TGCGCCAGCAGCTTAAGCGTAATTAGCGGACTAAACTACAATGAGCAGTTCTTC. Protein: CASSLSVISGLNYNEQFF.

The genes are TRBV28 and TRBJ2-1; 9 nucleotides line up with TRBD2. This CDR3 has 14 residues. Trimming removed 3 bases from V and 9 bases from J; junction bases left unmatched: 6. Germline V gene lookup returns CDR1 MDHEN and CDR2 SYDVKM. In DNA form, the CDR3 reads TGTGCCAGCAGTTTCGGCGGGAGGGTCCCTGAGCAGTTCTTC. As protein: CASSFGGRVPEQFF.

The genes are TRBV7-8 and TRBJ2-3, with a possible D match to TRBD2 (6 bases). The ends were cut back, 3 bases at V and 2 bases at J, with 9 bases in the middle. The CDR3 runs 14 residues. In germline, CDR1 is SGHVS, CDR2 FQNEAQ. Here the CDR3 reads CASSFLAITDTQYF. DNA of the CDR3: TGTGCCAGCAGCTTCCTAGCGATCACAGATACGCAGTATTTT.

The V gene is TRBV27, the J gene TRBJ1-5; 8 bases are a match to TRBD1. The V gene end was trimmed by 4 bases and the J gene end by 3 bases; junction bases not matched to a gene: 14. The CDR3 spans 18 residues. Germline-derived CDR1 and CDR2 are MNHEY and SMNVEV (reference sequence). The CDR3 DNA follows: TGTGCCAGCAGTTCACTACAATTTCGGACAGGGTTCAATCAGCCCCAGCATTTT. Its translation: CASSSLQFRTGFNQPQHF.

The V gene is TRBV5-1, the J gene TRBJ1-5; D gene unclear. Looked up from germline, CDR1 is SGHRS and CDR2 is YFSETQ. This CDR3 comprises 15 residues. Trimming took 2 bases from V and 0 from J, leaving 9 bases between them. In nucleotides, the CDR3 is TGCGCCAGCAGCTTCGATGGAGATAGCAATCAGCCCCAGCATTTT. Its translation is CASSFDGDSNQPQHF.

This clone was counted once. The chain is built from TRBV30 and TRBJ1-2, with D tentatively TRBD1 (6 bases). The CDR3 runs to 14 residues. From germline, CDR1 is GTSNPN and CDR2 SVGIG (reference sequence). Deletions cut 0 bases from V and 6 bases from J, with 14 bases between. DNA for the CDR3: TGTGCCTGGAGTGTTAGGGCCAGGGGTGATGGCTACACCTTC. Its translation is CAWSVRARGDGYTF. Full variable domain (missing parts from reference TRBV30 and TRBJ1-2): SQTIHQWPATLVQPVGSPLSLECTVEGTSNPNLYWYRQAAGRGLQLLFYSVGIGQISSEVPQNLSASRPQDRQFILSSKKLLLSDSGFYLCAWSVRARGDGYTFGSGTRLTVV.

V is TRBV25-1 and J is TRBJ2-7; a weak D match, TRBD1 (5 bases). Trimming shortened V by 4 bases and J by 2 bases, and 12 bases separated the two germline ends. Germline V gene sequence: CDR1 MGHDK, CDR2 SYGVNS. The CDR3 runs 14 residues. The CDR3 region has the DNA TGTGCCAGCAGTGTGTGGGGCAGAACCTACGAGCAGTACTTC. It encodes CASSVWGRTYEQYF.

The chain uses TRBV5-4 and TRBJ2-5; perhaps TRBD1 as D (6 bases). Germline assignment: CDR1 SGHNT and CDR2 YYREEE (reference sequence). The CDR3 is 16 residues long. With 5 bases removed from V and 1 base from J, the gap between germline ends came to 18 bases. CDR3 bases: TGTGCCAGCAGTTATCCGGGACCCAGGGGCCAAGAGACCCAGTACTTC. It encodes CASSYPGPRGQETQYF.

This chain connects TRBV5-1 to TRBJ2-1; 8 nucleotides line up with TRBD2. Germline-derived CDR1 and CDR2 are SGHRS and YFSETQ. There are 15 residues in the CDR3. With V trimmed by 0 bases and J by 7 bases, 6 bases remained unmatched. For the CDR3, the DNA is TGCGCCAGCAGCTTGGTACTAGCGGCCCTAAATGAGCAGTTCTTC. Translating gives CASSLVLAALNEQFF. Full variable domain (missing parts from reference TRBV5-1 and TRBJ2-1): KAGVTQTPRYLIKTRGQQVTLSCSPISGHRSVSWYQQTPGQGLQFLFEYFSETQRNKGNFPGRFSGRQFSNSRSEMNVSTLELGDSALYLCASSLVLAALNEQFFGPGTRLTVL.

The chain combines TRBV19 with TRBJ1-4; 9 nucleotides line up with TRBD1. The CDR3 consists of 18 residues. J was trimmed by 8 bases and V by 4 bases; bases with no gene match: 17. From germline, CDR1 is LNHDA and CDR2 SQIVND (reference sequence). CDR3 sequence (DNA): TGTGCCAGTAGTACCCGAACAGGGGGCGCGGGATGGATGGAAAAACTGTTTTTT. Its translation is CASSTRTGGAGWMEKLFF. The complete variable domain, with remaining parts taken from reference TRBV19 and TRBJ1-4, reads DGGITQSPKYLFRKEGQNVTLSCEQNLNHDAMYWYRQDPGQGLRLIYYSQIVNDFQKGDIAEGYSVSREKKESFPLTVTSAQKNPTAFYLCASSTRTGGAGWMEKLFFGSGTQLSVL.